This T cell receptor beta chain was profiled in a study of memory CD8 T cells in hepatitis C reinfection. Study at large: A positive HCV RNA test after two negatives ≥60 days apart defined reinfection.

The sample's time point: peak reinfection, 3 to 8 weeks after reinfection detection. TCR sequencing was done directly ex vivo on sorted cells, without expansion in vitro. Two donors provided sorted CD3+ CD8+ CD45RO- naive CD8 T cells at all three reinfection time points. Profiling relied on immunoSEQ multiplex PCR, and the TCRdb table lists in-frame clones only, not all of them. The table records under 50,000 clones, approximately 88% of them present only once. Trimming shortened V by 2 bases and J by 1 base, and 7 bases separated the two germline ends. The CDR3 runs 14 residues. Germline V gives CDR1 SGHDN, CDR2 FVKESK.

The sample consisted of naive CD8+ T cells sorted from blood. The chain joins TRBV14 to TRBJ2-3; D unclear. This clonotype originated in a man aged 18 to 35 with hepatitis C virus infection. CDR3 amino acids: CASSQQVGTDTQYF. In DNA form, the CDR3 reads TGTGCCAGCAGCCAACAGGTGGGCACAGATACGCAGTATTTT.